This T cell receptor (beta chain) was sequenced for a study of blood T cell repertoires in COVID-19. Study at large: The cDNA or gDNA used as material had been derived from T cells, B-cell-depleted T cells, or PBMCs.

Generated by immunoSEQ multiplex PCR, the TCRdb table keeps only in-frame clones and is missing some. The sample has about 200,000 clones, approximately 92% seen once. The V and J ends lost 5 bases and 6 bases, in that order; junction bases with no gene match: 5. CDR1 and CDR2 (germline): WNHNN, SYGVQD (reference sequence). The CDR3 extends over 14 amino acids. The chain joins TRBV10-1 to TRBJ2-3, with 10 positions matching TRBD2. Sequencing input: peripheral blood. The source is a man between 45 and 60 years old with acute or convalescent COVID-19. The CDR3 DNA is TGCGCCAGCAGTCAAGCGGGAGGGCCCGATACGCAGTATTTT. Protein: CASSQAGGPDTQYF.